The 10 T cell receptor beta chains given below trace back to one sample, sequenced in a study of shared clonotypes between healthy human individuals. Naive CD8 cells lacked CD45RO and underwent positive selection for CCR7, leaving out terminally differentiated effector memory CD45RA+ cells. This table comes from immunoSEQ multiplex PCR, and its TCRdb copy is limited to in-frame clones, with some not included. The table shows just over 2,000,000 clones, with roughly 94% occurring only once. What was sequenced was naive CD8+ T cells sorted from blood. Receptor source: a man aged 18-30 years in good health.

V is TRBV9 and J is TRBJ2-1; D ambiguous. The V gene's germline CDR1 is SGDLS and CDR2 YYNGEE. The CDR3 loop spans 13 amino acids. Deletions cut 4 bases from V and 4 bases from J, with 9 bases between. The CDR3 sequence: CASSPTDYNEQFF. The CDR3, as DNA: TGTGCCAGCAGCCCGACGGATTACAATGAGCAGTTCTTC.

The chain is built from TRBV4-3 and TRBJ1-2; 9 bases are a match to TRBD1. CDR3 length equals 15 residues. V dropped 4 bases and J dropped 7; count of bases not matched to a gene: 10. Germline-derived CDR1 and CDR2 are LGHNA and YSLEER. The CDR3, as DNA: TGCGCCAGCAGCCCAATGACAACAGGGGGCTTTGGCTACACCTTC. Its translation: CASSPMTTGGFGYTF.

The chain combines TRBV5-1 with TRBJ2-7; D unresolved. The CDR3 extends over 14 amino acids. V lost 0 bases and J lost 2, with 9 bases in between. CDR1 and CDR2 from the germline V gene are SGHRS and YFSETQ. CDR3 nucleotide sequence: TGCGCCAGCAGCTTGGTGATGGCAGCCTACGAGCAGTACTTC. Translation gives CASSLVMAAYEQYF. The whole variable domain, filled in from reference TRBV5-1 and TRBJ2-7, reads KAGVTQTPRYLIKTRGQQVTLSCSPISGHRSVSWYQQTPGQGLQFLFEYFSETQRNKGNFPGRFSGRQFSNSRSEMNVSTLELGDSALYLCASSLVMAAYEQYFGPGTRLTVT.

This chain uses TRBV4-1 with TRBJ2-7; D gene unclear. CDR1 is MGHRA and CDR2 is YSYEKL in the germline V gene. V lost 2 bases and J lost 1, with 6 bases in between. The CDR3 contains 13 residues. The CDR3 loop is CASSQSRSYEQYF. The CDR3 DNA is TGCGCCAGCAGCCAATCCAGGTCCTACGAGCAGTACTTC.

The chain uses TRBV2 and TRBJ1-2; the D is unclear. CDR1 and CDR2 from the germline V gene are SNHLY and FYNNEI. Between the trimmed V and J ends, which lost 1 base and 4 bases, there was a span of 7 bases. This CDR3 is 13 amino acids long. The CDR3 reads CASSEGGSYGYTF. The DNA of the CDR3 is TGTGCCAGCAGTGAAGGGGGTAGCTATGGCTACACCTTC.

This chain links TRBV27 with TRBJ2-7; 11 nucleotides align to TRBD2. Germline values: CDR1 MNHEY, CDR2 SMNVEV (reference sequence). The J segment lost 2 bases and the V segment lost 4 bases, leaving 4 bases of the junction unmatched. The CDR3 runs 15 residues. The CDR3, as DNA: TGTGCCAGCAGTTCTAGCGGGGGGACCCCCTACGAGCAGTACTTC. Its translation is CASSSSGGTPYEQYF.

This clone turned up a few times. This specimen includes other DNA sequences encoding the same CDR3. This sequence joins TRBV27 and TRBJ2-7; 9 nucleotides agree with TRBD2. V shed 3 bases and J 0 bases; nucleotides not matched to a gene: 3. Germline CDR1 is MNHEY and CDR2 is SMNVEV (reference sequence). The CDR3 covers 15 residues. The CDR3 bases are TGTGCCAGCAGTTTTGCGGGGGGGGTCTCCTACGAGCAGTACTTC. Amino acid sequence: CASSFAGGVSYEQYF.

The chain employs TRBV5-6 and TRBJ2-7, with unresolved D. This CDR3 spans 11 amino acids. In germline, CDR1 is SGHDT, CDR2 YYEEEE. Trimming shortened V by 7 bases and J by 2 bases, and 7 bases separated the two germline ends. The CDR3 loop is CASSAAYEQYF. CDR3 sequence (DNA): TGTGCCAGCTCGGCGGCCTACGAGCAGTACTTC.

This clone appeared a single time. The chain joins TRBV4-1 to TRBJ2-4; D perhaps matches TRBD1 (6 bases). Trimming removed 1 base from V and 0 bases from J, with 10 bases in between. CDR1 MGHRA and CDR2 YSYEKL come from the germline V gene. The CDR3 is 16 residues long. The DNA for the CDR3 is TGCGCCAGCAGCCAAGGGACAGCCTTAGCCAAAAACATTCAGTACTTC. It translates to CASSQGTALAKNIQYF.

A single count supports this clone. V and J are TRBV4-1 and TRBJ2-2, with D possibly matching TRBD1 (7 bases). CDR1 is MGHRA and CDR2 is YSYEKL in the germline V gene. The CDR3 contains 14 residues. V shed 11 bases and J shed 1 base, with 14 bases lying between them. The CDR3: CAAGGTGNTGELFF. The CDR3 nucleotides are TGCGCCGCAGGGGGGACCGGGAACACCGGGGAGCTGTTTTTT.